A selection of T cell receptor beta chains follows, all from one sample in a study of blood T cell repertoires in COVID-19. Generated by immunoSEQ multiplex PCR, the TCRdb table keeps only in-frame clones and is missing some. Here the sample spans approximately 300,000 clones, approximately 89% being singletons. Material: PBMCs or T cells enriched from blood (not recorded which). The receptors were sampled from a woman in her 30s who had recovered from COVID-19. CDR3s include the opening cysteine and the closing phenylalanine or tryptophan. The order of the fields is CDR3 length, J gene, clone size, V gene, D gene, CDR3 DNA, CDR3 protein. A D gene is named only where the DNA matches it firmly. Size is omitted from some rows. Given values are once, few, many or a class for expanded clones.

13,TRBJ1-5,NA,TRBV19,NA,TGTGCCAGTAACAACGGGATTTATCAGCCCCAGCATTTT,CASNNGIYQPQHF
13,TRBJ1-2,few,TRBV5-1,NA,TGCGCCAGCTCCGAACAGGGATTGTATGGCTACACCTTC,CASSEQGLYGYTF
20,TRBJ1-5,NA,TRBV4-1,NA,TGCGCCAGCAGCCGATCCCACCTAGGGACAATGGGAGTTCCAAATCAGCCCCAGCATTTT,CASSRSHLGTMGVPNQPQHF
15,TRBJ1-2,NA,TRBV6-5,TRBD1,TGTGCCAGCAGTTACTCGCGGGGACAGGGGTATGGCTACACCTTC,CASSYSRGQGYGYTF
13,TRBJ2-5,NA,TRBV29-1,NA,TGCAGCGTTGAGGAGGGCCCCGCCGAGACCCAGTACTTC,CSVEEGPAETQYF
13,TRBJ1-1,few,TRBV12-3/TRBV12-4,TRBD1,TGTGCCAGCACCAAGACAGGGTCCACTGAAGCTTTCTTT,CASTKTGSTEAFF
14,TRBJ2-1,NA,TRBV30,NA,TGTGCCTGGAGTGTCGGACAGAATTACAATGAGCAGTTCTTC,CAWSVGQNYNEQFF
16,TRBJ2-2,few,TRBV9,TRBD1,TGTGCCAGCAGCGTAGATACAGGGGCAGATACCGGGGAGCTGTTTTTT,CASSVDTGADTGELFF
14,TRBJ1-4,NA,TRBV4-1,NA,TGCGCCAGCAGCCAAGAAGTCAGTAATGAAAAACTGTTTTTT,CASSQEVSNEKLFF
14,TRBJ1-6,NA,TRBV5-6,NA,TGTGCCAGCAGCTTAGCGGGATTGAATTCACCCCTCCACTTT,CASSLAGLNSPLHF
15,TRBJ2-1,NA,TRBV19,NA,TGTGCCAGTAGTATGTCGGGGTCCCCCTACAATGAGCAGTTCTTC,CASSMSGSPYNEQFF
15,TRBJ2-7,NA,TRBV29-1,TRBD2,TGCAGCGTCCTCATCACTAGCGGGAGAGTTCGCGAGCAGTACTTC,CSVLITSGRVREQYF
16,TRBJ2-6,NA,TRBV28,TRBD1,TGTGCCAGCAGGGTAAGACAGGGGAATGGGGCCAACGTCCTGACTTTC,CASRVRQGNGANVLTF
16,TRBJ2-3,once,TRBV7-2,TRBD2,TGTGCCAGCACCCGACGGGCGGGAGTATCCACAGATACGCAGTATTTT,CASTRRAGVSTDTQYF
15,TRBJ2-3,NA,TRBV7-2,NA,TGTGCCAGCAGCTTCAGCGCGGGACCGGGAGATACGCAGTATTTT,CASSFSAGPGDTQYF
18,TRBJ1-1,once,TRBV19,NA,TGTGCCAGTAGTATGGGGGAGGTGCACCCCGAAAAAAACACTGAAGCTTTCTTT,CASSMGEVHPEKNTEAFF
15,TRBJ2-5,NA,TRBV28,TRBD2,TGTGCCAGCAGTCCGACTAGCGGGGCCCGGGAGACCCAGTACTTC,CASSPTSGARETQYF
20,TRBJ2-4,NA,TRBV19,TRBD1,TGTGCCAGTAGTGGGAAGGTTTGGACAGGATATCTTCGTACCAAAAACATTCAGTACTTC,CASSGKVWTGYLRTKNIQYF
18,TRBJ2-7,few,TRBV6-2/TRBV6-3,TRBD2,TGTGCCAGCAGCCCTATAGCGGGAGGAATCAGCAGCTCCTACGAGCAGTACTTC,CASSPIAGGISSSYEQYF
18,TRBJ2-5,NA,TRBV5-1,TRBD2,TGCGCCAGCAGCTTGGGGATCGGTAGCGGGAGTGGGGAAGAGACCCAGTACTTC,CASSLGIGSGSGEETQYF
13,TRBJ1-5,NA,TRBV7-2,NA,TGTGCCAGCAGCCTCCAGGGATCTCAGCCCCAGCATTTT,CASSLQGSQPQHF
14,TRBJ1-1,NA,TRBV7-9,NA,TGTGCTAGCAGCTTATCCCTCGGACAGTTCGGAGCTTTCTTT,CASSLSLGQFGAFF
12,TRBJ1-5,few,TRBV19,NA,TGTGCCAGTAGTACCCTAAATCAGCCCCAGCATTTT,CASSTLNQPQHF
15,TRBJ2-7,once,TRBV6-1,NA,TGTGCCAGCACCCGGGGGACAGCGTTATCCTACGAGCAGTACTTC,CASTRGTALSYEQYF
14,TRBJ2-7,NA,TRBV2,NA,TGTGCCAGCAGTGAACTCTGGCCCTCCTACGAGCAGTACTTC,CASSELWPSYEQYF
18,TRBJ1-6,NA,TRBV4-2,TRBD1,TGTGCCAGCAGCCAAGATAGTTTCGGGGACAGATATAGTTCACCCCTCCACTTT,CASSQDSFGDRYSSPLHF
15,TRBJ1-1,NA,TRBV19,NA,TGTGCCAGTAGTATGCCCCAGGGTTCTAACACTGAAGCTTTCTTT,CASSMPQGSNTEAFF
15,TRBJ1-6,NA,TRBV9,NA,TGTGCCAGCAGCGGTACAGGGCAGAGGGATTCACCCCTCCACTTT,CASSGTGQRDSPLHF
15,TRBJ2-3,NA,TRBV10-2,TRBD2,TGCGCCAGCAGCAGACTAGCGGCTAGCACAGATACGCAGTATTTT,CASSRLAASTDTQYF
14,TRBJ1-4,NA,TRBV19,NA,TGTGCCAGTAGGAGGACGGGGGATAATGAAAAACTGTTTTTT,CASRRTGDNEKLFF
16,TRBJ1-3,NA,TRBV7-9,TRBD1,TGTGCCAGCAGCGGGGACAGGGGGCTTGCTGGAAACACCATATATTTT,CASSGDRGLAGNTIYF
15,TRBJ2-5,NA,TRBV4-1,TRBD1,TGCGCCAGCAGCCATCCTGACAGGGGGCAGGAGACCCAGTACTTC,CASSHPDRGQETQYF
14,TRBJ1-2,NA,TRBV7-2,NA,TGTGCCAGCAGCTTAACAGGGACTAACTATGGCTACACCTTC,CASSLTGTNYGYTF
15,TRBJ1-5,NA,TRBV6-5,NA,TGTGCCAGCAGTCGTATGGTTGAGAGCAATCAGCCCCAGCATTTT,CASSRMVESNQPQHF
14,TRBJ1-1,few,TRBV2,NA,TGTGCCAGCAGCCCCATCTCCTCGGAGACTGAAGCTTTCTTT,CASSPISSETEAFF
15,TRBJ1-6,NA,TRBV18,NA,TGTGCCAGCTCACGAACTACAGGGAAGAATTCACCCCTCCACTTT,CASSRTTGKNSPLHF
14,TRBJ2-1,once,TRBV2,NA,TGTGCCAGCAGTGAGGCTAGCTGGGACAATGAGCAGTTCTTC,CASSEASWDNEQFF
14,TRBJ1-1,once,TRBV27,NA,TGTGCCAGCAGTTTCATTACAGGGCGCACTGAAGCTTTCTTT,CASSFITGRTEAFF
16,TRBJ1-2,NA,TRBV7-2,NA,TGTGCCAGCAGCAAACGGCCCGCGGGGCCTTTCGGTGGCTACACCTTC,CASSKRPAGPFGGYTF
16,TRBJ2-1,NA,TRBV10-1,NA,TGCGCCAGCAGTGAGTCACGGGGAAGGTCCTACAATGAGCAGTTCTTC,CASSESRGRSYNEQFF
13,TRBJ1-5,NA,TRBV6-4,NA,TGTGCCAGCAGTGCCCAGGGCCAGCAGCCCCAGCATTTT,CASSAQGQQPQHF
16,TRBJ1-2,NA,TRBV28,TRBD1,TGTGCCAGCAGTTTAGCTTCGACAGGGGGCCTCTATGGCTACACCTTC,CASSLASTGGLYGYTF
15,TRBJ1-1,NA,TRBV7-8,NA,TGTGCCAGCAGCTTAGGGCGGAGTTCGAACACTGAAGCTTTCTTT,CASSLGRSSNTEAFF
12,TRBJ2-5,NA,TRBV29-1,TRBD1,TGCAGCGAGAGACAGGGGTTTGAGACCCAGTACTTC,CSERQGFETQYF
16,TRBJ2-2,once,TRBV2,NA,TGTGCCAGCAGCGCTGTGGGGCTAGAGAACACCGGGGAGCTGTTTTTT,CASSAVGLENTGELFF
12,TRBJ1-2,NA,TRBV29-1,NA,TGCAGCGCGAACCCCGGGGAGGGCGGCTACACCTTC,CSANPGEGGYTF
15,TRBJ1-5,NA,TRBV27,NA,TGTGCCAGCAGTGCAGGGGATTATAGCAATCAGCCCCAGCATTTT,CASSAGDYSNQPQHF
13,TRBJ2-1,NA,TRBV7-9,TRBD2,TGTGCCGGCTTAGTAGCGGGCGATAATGAGCAGTTCTTC,CAGLVAGDNEQFF
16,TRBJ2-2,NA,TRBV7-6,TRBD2,TGTGCCAGCAGCTTAATCGCGGGAGTATTAACCGGGGAGCTGTTTTTT,CASSLIAGVLTGELFF
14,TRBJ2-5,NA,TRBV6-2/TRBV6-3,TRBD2,TGTGCCAGCAGCCCCCGGACTAGCGGAGAGACCCAGTACTTC,CASSPRTSGETQYF
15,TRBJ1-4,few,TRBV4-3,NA,TGCGCCAGCAGCCAAGGAGCAGCGACTAATGAAAAACTGTTTTTT,CASSQGAATNEKLFF